The clone carrying this T cell receptor (beta chain) has only one observation. Its specificity is unknown. This sample was taken from a study of blood T cells in healthy people across ages. Peripheral blood from each donor was collected in a volume of about 10 milliliters. Findings and limits, study-wide: Long-lived donors exceeded aged donors in naive CD4+ cells and diversity.

Sample-barcoded 5' priming and a J-beta primer mix drove a second PCR of about 7 to 12 cycles. Each CDR3 protein is one row after TCRdb ran MiXCR on the 5' RACE reads. Here the sample spans around 750,000 distinct CDR3 sequences, about 55% being singletons. The junction had 12 bases not matched to a gene; V was cut back by 5 bases and J by 1 base. CDR1 is MNHEY and CDR2 is SMNVEV in the germline V gene (reference sequence). There are 18 residues in the CDR3. The sequence derives from a man aged 80 or over in good health. Sequenced input: blood. This chain uses TRBV27 with TRBJ2-7; 12 bases map to TRBD2. CDR3: CASSGGSSGRGRSYEQYF. In nucleotides, the CDR3 is TGTGCCAGCAGTGGGGGGTCTAGCGGGAGGGGACGGTCCTACGAGCAGTACTTC.